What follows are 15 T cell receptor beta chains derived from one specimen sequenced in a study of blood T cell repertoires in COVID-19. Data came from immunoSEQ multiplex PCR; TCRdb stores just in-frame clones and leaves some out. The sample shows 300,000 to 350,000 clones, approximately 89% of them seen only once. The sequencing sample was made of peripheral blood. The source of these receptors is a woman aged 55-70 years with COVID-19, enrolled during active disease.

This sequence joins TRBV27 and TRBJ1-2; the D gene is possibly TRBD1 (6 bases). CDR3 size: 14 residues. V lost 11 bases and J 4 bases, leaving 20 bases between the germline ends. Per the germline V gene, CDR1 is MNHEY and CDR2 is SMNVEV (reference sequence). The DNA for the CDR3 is TGTGCCTCCTCTCGACAGGTCGAAGGCTATGGCTACACCTTC. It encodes CASSRQVEGYGYTF.

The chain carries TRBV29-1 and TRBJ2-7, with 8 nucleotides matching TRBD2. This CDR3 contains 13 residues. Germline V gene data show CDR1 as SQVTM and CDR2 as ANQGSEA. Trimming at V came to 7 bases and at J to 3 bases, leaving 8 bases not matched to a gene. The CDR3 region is CSARGGSVYEQYF. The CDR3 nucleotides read TGCAGCGCCCGGGGGGGGTCAGTCTACGAGCAGTACTTC.

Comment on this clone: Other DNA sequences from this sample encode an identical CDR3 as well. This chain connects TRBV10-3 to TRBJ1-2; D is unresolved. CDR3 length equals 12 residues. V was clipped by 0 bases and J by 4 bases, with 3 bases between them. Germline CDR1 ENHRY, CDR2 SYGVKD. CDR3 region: CAISESGYGYTF. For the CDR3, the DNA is TGTGCCATCAGTGAGTCCGGCTATGGCTACACCTTC.

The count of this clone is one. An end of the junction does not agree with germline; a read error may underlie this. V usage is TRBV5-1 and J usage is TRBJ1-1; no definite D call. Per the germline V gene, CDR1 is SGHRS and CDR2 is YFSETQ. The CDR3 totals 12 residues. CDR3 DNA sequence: TGCGCCAGCAGTTTGGGGAGTTCTGAAGCTTTCTTT. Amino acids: CASSLGSSEAFF.

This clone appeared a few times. The CDR3 reads CASSLDPRTYNEQFF. The CDR3 DNA sequence: TGTGCCAGCAGCTTAGATCCGCGGACCTACAATGAGCAGTTCTTC. The V gene is TRBV13, the J gene TRBJ2-1, with D hard to call. The germline V gene has CDR1 PRHDT and CDR2 FYEKMQ (reference sequence). The CDR3 is 15 residues long. Deletions cut 1 base from V and 2 bases from J, with 9 bases between.

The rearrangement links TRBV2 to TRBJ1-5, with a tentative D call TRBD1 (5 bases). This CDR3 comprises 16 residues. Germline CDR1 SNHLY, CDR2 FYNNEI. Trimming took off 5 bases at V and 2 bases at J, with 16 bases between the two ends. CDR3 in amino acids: CASSKQVGLGNQPQHF. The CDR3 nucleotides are TGTGCCAGCAGTAAACAGGTCGGTCTGGGCAATCAGCCCCAGCATTTT.

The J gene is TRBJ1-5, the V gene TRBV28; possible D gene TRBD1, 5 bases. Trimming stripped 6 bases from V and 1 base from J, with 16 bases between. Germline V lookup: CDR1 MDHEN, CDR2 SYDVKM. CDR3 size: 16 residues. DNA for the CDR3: TGTGCCAGCAGCCCCGCGAGGAGGGGAAGCAATCAGCCCCAGCATTTT. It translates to CASSPARRGSNQPQHF.

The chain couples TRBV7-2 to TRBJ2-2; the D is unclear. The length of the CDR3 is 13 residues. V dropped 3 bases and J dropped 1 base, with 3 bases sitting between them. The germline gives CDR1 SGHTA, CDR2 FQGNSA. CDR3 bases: TGTGCCAGCAGCTTCTGGAACACCGGGGAGCTGTTTTTT. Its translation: CASSFWNTGELFF. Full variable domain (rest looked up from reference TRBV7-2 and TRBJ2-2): GAGVSQSPSNKVTEKGKDVELRCDPISGHTALYWYRQSLGQGLEFLIYFQGNSAPDKSGLPSDRFSAERTGGSVSTLTIQRTQQEDSAVYLCASSFWNTGELFFGEGSRLTVL.

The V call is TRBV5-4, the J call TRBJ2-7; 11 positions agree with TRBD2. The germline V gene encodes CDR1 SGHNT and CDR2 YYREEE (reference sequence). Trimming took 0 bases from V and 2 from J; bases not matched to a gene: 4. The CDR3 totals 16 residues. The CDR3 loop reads CASSLALAGGPYEQYF. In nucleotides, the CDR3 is TGTGCCAGCAGCTTGGCCTTAGCGGGGGGGCCCTACGAGCAGTACTTC.

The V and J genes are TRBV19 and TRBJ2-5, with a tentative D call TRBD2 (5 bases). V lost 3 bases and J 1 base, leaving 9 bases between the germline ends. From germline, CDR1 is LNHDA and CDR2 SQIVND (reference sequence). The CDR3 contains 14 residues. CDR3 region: CASSIRGFQETQYF. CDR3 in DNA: TGTGCCAGTAGTATTAGAGGGTTCCAAGAGACCCAGTACTTC.

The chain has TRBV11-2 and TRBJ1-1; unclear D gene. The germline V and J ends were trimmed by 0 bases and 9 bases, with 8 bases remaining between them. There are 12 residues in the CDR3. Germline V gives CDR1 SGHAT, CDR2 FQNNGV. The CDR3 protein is CASSLDLSKAFF. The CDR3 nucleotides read TGTGCCAGCAGCTTAGATCTATCCAAAGCTTTCTTT.

The CDR3 nucleotides are TGCGCCAGCAGCTTAGTTACAGGCTGGACCTACGAGCAGTACTTC. It specifies CASSLVTGWTYEQYF. This chain uses TRBV5-1 with TRBJ2-7, with D maybe TRBD1 (5 bases). V gave up 2 bases and J gave up 2 bases, with 14 bases separating them. Per germline, CDR1 SGHRS and CDR2 YFSETQ. The CDR3 runs 15 residues.

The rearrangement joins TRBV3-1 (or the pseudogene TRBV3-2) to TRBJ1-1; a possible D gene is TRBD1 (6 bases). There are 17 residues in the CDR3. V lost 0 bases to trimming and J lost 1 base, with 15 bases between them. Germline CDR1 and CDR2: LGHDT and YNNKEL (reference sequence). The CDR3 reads CASSQDPTGSRNTEAFF. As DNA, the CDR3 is TGTGCCAGCAGCCAAGACCCCACAGGGAGTAGGAACACTGAAGCTTTCTTT.

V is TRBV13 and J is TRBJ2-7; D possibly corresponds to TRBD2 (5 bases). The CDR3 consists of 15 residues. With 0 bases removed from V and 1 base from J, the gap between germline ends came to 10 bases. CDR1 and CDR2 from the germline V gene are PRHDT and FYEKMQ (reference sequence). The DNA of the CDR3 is TGTGCCAGCAGCTTAGGCGGGGTTACTTCCTACGAGCAGTACTTC. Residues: CASSLGGVTSYEQYF. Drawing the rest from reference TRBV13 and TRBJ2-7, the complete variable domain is AAGVIQSPRHLIKEKRETATLKCYPIPRHDTVYWYQQGPGQDPQFLISFYEKMQSDKGSIPDRFSAQQFSDYHSELNMSSLELGDSALYFCASSLGGVTSYEQYFGPGTRLTVT.

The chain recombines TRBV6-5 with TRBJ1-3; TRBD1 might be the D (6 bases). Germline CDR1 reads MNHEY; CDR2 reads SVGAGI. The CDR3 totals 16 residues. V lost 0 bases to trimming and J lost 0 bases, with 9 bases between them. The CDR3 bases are TGTGCCAGCAGTTACTCAGGGACAACCTCTGGAAACACCATATATTTT. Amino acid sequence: CASSYSGTTSGNTIYF.